The rows below give T cell receptor beta chains drawn from one sample of a study of response to subunit inactivated influenza vaccine. TCRdb redid the calling of the RT-PCR reads with MiXCR, one entry per CDR3 protein. The profile shows about 240,000 distinct CDR3 sequences, about 12% of them singletons. The source material was non-naive T cells sorted from PBMCs, sampled 14 days before vaccination. The receptor source for this set is a man between 50 and 59 years old who received an inactivated influenza vaccine. The CDR3 runs from the conserved cysteine through the conserved F or W. Fields, in order: CDR3 protein, CDR3 DNA, J gene, V gene, D gene, clone size. The D gene is left open where the match is weak. The size entry is marked missing in some rows and otherwise reads once, few, many or a size class.

CDR3: CASRFPGANVLTF
DNA: TGTGCCAGCAGATTTCCTGGGGCCAACGTCCTGACTTTC
J: TRBJ2-6
V: TRBV6-2/TRBV6-3
D: .
size: few

CDR3: CASSLQTSGLRKETQYF
DNA: TGTGCCAGCAGTTTACAGACTAGCGGGTTAAGGAAAGAGACCCAGTACTTC
J: TRBJ2-5
V: TRBV28
D: TRBD2
size: many

CDR3: CASSTSGTGPYNEQFF
DNA: TGTGCCAGCAGCACTAGTGGGACAGGACCATACAATGAGCAGTTCTTC
J: TRBJ2-1
V: TRBV6-1
D: TRBD1
size: few

CDR3: CASNREIDLDTQYF
DNA: TGTGCCAGCAACAGGGAAATTGATCTAGATACGCAGTATTTT
J: TRBJ2-3
V: TRBV25-1
D: .
size: .

CDR3: CASSLGPIYEQYF
DNA: TGTGCCAGCAGCTTAGGGCCGATCTACGAGCAGTACTTC
J: TRBJ2-7
V: TRBV7-3
D: .
size: .

CDR3: CASSYYAGPYEQYF
DNA: TGTGCCAGCAGTTATTATGCGGGTCCCTACGAGCAGTACTTC
J: TRBJ2-7
V: TRBV6-5
D: .
size: many

CDR3: CASSRDRDRADEKLFF
DNA: TGTGCCAGCAGTCGAGACCGGGACAGGGCGGATGAAAAACTGTTTTTT
J: TRBJ1-4
V: TRBV6-4
D: TRBD1
size: .

CDR3: CATSREGHYEQYF
DNA: TGTGCCACCAGCAGGGAGGGGCACTACGAGCAGTACTTC
J: TRBJ2-7
V: TRBV15
D: .
size: many

CDR3: CASSADRIAFF
DNA: TGTGCCAGCAGCGCGGACAGGATCGCTTTCTTT
J: TRBJ1-1
V: TRBV7-9
D: TRBD1
size: .

CDR3: CASSQVVGVSAKNIQYF
DNA: TGCGCCAGCAGCCAAGTAGTCGGGGTCTCAGCCAAAAACATTCAGTACTTC
J: TRBJ2-4
V: TRBV4-1
D: .
size: .

CDR3: CASSLGQVNNQPQHF
DNA: TGTGCCAGCAGTCTCGGACAGGTCAACAATCAGCCCCAGCATTTT
J: TRBJ1-5
V: TRBV28
D: TRBD1
size: few

CDR3: CASSETGTGSTDTQYF
DNA: TGTGCCAGCAGTGAAACCGGGACAGGTTCGACAGATACGCAGTATTTT
J: TRBJ2-3
V: TRBV6-4
D: TRBD1
size: .

CDR3: CASSVGYSTAQYF
DNA: TGTGCCAGCAGTGTCGGTTACTCGACGGCCCAGTACTTC
J: TRBJ2-5
V: TRBV27
D: .
size: few

CDR3: CASSLGVRGRGTEAFF
DNA: TGTGCCAGCAGCTTGGGTGTCAGGGGAAGGGGCACTGAAGCTTTCTTT
J: TRBJ1-1
V: TRBV5-6
D: .
size: .

CDR3: CASSEHGQGLTEAFF
DNA: TGTGCCAGCAGTGAACATGGACAGGGGTTGACTGAAGCTTTCTTT
J: TRBJ1-1
V: TRBV6-1
D: TRBD1
size: few

CDR3: CATSRDQGYEQYF
DNA: TGTGCCACCAGCAGAGATCAGGGATACGAGCAGTACTTC
J: TRBJ2-7
V: TRBV15
D: .
size: .

CDR3: CASSLGTGGGQPQHF
DNA: TGCGCCAGCAGCTTAGGGACAGGGGGCGGCCAGCCCCAGCATTTT
J: TRBJ1-5
V: TRBV5-1
D: TRBD1
size: .

CDR3: CSARDSRLGREGYTF
DNA: TGCAGTGCTAGAGATTCCAGGTTGGGGAGAGAGGGCTACACCTTC
J: TRBJ1-2
V: TRBV20-1
D: .
size: many

CDR3: CASRPTATNTGELFF
DNA: TGTGCCAGCAGACCCACGGCTACGAACACCGGGGAGCTGTTTTTT
J: TRBJ2-2
V: TRBV2
D: .
size: few

CDR3: CASSLDRNSEQYF
DNA: TGCGCCAGCAGCCTGGACAGGAATAGCGAGCAGTACTTC
J: TRBJ2-7
V: TRBV5-1
D: TRBD1
size: many

CDR3: CASRSTANTEAFF
DNA: TGTGCCAGCAGGTCGACCGCGAACACTGAAGCTTTCTTT
J: TRBJ1-1
V: TRBV12-3/TRBV12-4
D: .
size: few

CDR3: CASEVGYTDTQYF
DNA: TGTGCCAGCGAGGTCGGTTACACAGATACGCAGTATTTT
J: TRBJ2-3
V: TRBV2
D: .
size: .

CDR3: CASGGLLRGFRSYEQYF
DNA: TGTGCCAGCGGAGGCCTGCTCAGGGGGTTCAGGAGCTACGAGCAGTACTTC
J: TRBJ2-7
V: TRBV27
D: TRBD1
size: few

CDR3: CASSKSGLNTEAFF
DNA: TGCGCCAGCAGTAAATCAGGGCTGAACACTGAAGCTTTCTTT
J: TRBJ1-1
V: TRBV10-2
D: .
size: .

CDR3: CASSWTGEAFF
DNA: TGTGCCAGCAGTTGGACAGGAGAAGCTTTCTTT
J: TRBJ1-1
V: TRBV28
D: TRBD1
size: few

CDR3: CASSHHLPNRGTEAFF
DNA: TGTGCCAGCAGCCACCACCTCCCCAATCGCGGTACTGAAGCTTTCTTT
J: TRBJ1-1
V: TRBV3-1
D: .
size: many

CDR3: CASSEFGNTDTQYF
DNA: TGTGCCAGCAGTGAATTCGGGAACACAGATACGCAGTATTTT
J: TRBJ2-3
V: TRBV6-1
D: .
size: .

CDR3: CSVTAGSSGGYTF
DNA: TGCAGCGTCACCGCGGGCAGCTCAGGTGGCTACACCTTC
J: TRBJ1-2
V: TRBV29-1
D: .
size: few

CDR3: CASGLGETQYF
DNA: TGTGCCAGCGGGTTAGGAGAGACCCAGTACTTC
J: TRBJ2-5
V: TRBV27
D: .
size: few

CDR3: CASSLDREYQPQHF
DNA: TGTGCCAGCAGTTTAGACAGGGAATATCAGCCCCAGCATTTT
J: TRBJ1-5
V: TRBV6-2/TRBV6-3
D: TRBD1
size: many

CDR3: CASTPGAGLSYEQYF
DNA: TGTGCCAGCACCCCCGGGGCGGGCCTCTCCTACGAGCAGTACTTC
J: TRBJ2-7
V: TRBV5-6
D: .
size: few

CDR3: CASSATQFSGTGGEKLFF
DNA: TGTGCCAGCAGCGCGACCCAATTCTCCGGGACAGGTGGCGAAAAACTGTTTTTT
J: TRBJ1-4
V: TRBV9
D: TRBD1
size: .

CDR3: CASSLKPGQFYEQYF
DNA: TGTGCCAGCAGCTTAAAACCGGGACAGTTCTACGAGCAGTACTTC
J: TRBJ2-7
V: TRBV7-2
D: TRBD1
size: few

CDR3: CASRATGALEAFF
DNA: TGTGCCAGCAGAGCGACAGGGGCCCTTGAAGCTTTCTTT
J: TRBJ1-1
V: TRBV6-2/TRBV6-3
D: TRBD1
size: many

CDR3: CAWSVHRAFF
DNA: TGTGCCTGGAGTGTACACCGAGCTTTCTTT
J: TRBJ1-1
V: TRBV30
D: .
size: many

CDR3: CASSPRRGETEAFF
DNA: TGTGCCAGCAGCCCGCGCCGGGGGGAGACTGAAGCTTTCTTT
J: TRBJ1-1
V: TRBV3-1
D: .
size: .

CDR3: CASSLATEAFF
DNA: TGTGCCAGCAGCTTGGCCACTGAAGCTTTCTTT
J: TRBJ1-1
V: TRBV5-6
D: .
size: many

CDR3: CATSRDQTGGPKTQYF
DNA: TGTGCCACCAGCAGAGATCAAACAGGGGGCCCGAAGACCCAGTACTTC
J: TRBJ2-5
V: TRBV15
D: TRBD1
size: few

CDR3: CAISVGLAGGPGGELFF
DNA: TGTGCCATCAGTGTCGGACTAGCGGGAGGGCCTGGCGGGGAGCTGTTTTTT
J: TRBJ2-2
V: TRBV10-3
D: TRBD2
size: few

CDR3: CASGRQMNTEAFF
DNA: TGTGCCAGCGGTAGACAGATGAACACTGAAGCTTTCTTT
J: TRBJ1-1
V: TRBV7-2
D: .
size: .

CDR3: CASGPGVGCYTF
DNA: TGTGCCAGCGGCCCTGGGGTTGGCTGCTACACCTTC
J: TRBJ1-2
V: TRBV5-8
D: .
size: .

CDR3: CAISPGLYEQYF
DNA: TGTGCCATCAGCCCGGGGCTCTACGAGCAGTACTTC
J: TRBJ2-7
V: TRBV27
D: .
size: .

CDR3: CASSLATSGANTGELFF
DNA: TGCGCCAGCAGCTTGGCTACTAGCGGAGCGAACACCGGGGAGCTGTTTTTT
J: TRBJ2-2
V: TRBV5-1
D: TRBD2
size: few